The TCR beta chain under discussion was sequenced for a study of T-cell memory formation after mild COVID-19. Germline loops: CDR1 GTSNPN, CDR2 SVGIG (reference sequence). V trimming: 0 bases; J trimming: 3 bases; junction bases outside the gene matches: 9. This CDR3 is 16 amino acids long. TCR alpha and TCR beta cDNA libraries with sample barcodes and UMIs came from 5'RACE using constant-segment primers. One entry per CDR3 protein, called by TCRdb with MiXCR from the 5' RACE reads. The profile covers 530,000 or so distinct CDR3 sequences, with approximately 15% appearing a single time and around 7.8% taken by the ten largest.

The sample comprised PBMCs or a T cell subset sorted from them (not recorded which). V usage is TRBV30 and J usage is TRBJ2-7, with 9 bases matching TRBD1. The receptor's source is an adult woman who had mild COVID-19 (a few samples of this study predate the infection). Cell type and time point are not known. In DNA, the CDR3 is TGTGCCTGGAGTGTACCGAAGGAGACAGGGGGCTACGAGCAGTACTTC. This gives the protein CAWSVPKETGGYEQYF. The variable domain in full, completed from reference TRBV30 and TRBJ2-7, reads SQTIHQWPATLVQPVGSPLSLECTVEGTSNPNLYWYRQAAGRGLQLLFYSVGIGQISSEVPQNLSASRPQDRQFILSSKKLLLSDSGFYLCAWSVPKETGGYEQYFGPGTRLTVT.